This T cell receptor beta chain appears in the sequencing data of a study of blood T cell repertoires in COVID-19. Across the study: COVID-19 samples collected from the United States, Italy and Spain covered acute and convalescent phases. T cells, B-cell-depleted T cells, or PBMCs provided the cDNA or gDNA that served as material.

In germline, CDR1 is SGHTA, CDR2 FQGTGA. V shed 2 bases, J shed 1 base, and the junction held 1 base outside the gene matches. The CDR3 runs 16 residues. TCRdb keeps only in-frame clones here, not all; method: immunoSEQ multiplex PCR. The sample records some 300,000 clones, roughly 87% being singletons. The chain joins TRBV7-3 to TRBJ2-3; 12 bases map to TRBD2. Sequenced material: peripheral blood. The clonotype comes from a man aged 18 to 30 with active or convalescent COVID-19. The CDR3 DNA sequence: TGTGCCAGCAGCTTACTAGCGGGAGGGGGCACAGATACGCAGTATTTT. Translation: CASSLLAGGGTDTQYF.